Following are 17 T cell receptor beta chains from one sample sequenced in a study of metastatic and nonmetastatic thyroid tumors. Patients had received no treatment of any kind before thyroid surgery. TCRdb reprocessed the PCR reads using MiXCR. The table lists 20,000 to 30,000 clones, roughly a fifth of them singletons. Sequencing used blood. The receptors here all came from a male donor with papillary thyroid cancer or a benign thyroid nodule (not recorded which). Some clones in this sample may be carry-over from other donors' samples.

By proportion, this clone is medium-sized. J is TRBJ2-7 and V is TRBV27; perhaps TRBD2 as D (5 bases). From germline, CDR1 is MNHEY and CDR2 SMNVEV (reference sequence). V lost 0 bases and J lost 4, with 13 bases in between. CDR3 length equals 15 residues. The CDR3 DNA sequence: TGTGCCAGCAGTTTATCGAGAGGGAATCGGTACGAGCAGTACTTC. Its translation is CASSLSRGNRYEQYF.

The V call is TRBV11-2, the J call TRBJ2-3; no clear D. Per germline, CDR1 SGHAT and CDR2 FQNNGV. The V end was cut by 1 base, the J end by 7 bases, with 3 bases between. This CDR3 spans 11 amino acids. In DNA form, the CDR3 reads TGTGCCAGCAGCTTAGCCCATACGCAGTATTTT. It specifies CASSLAHTQYF. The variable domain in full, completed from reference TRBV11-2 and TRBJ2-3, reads EAGVAQSPRYKIIEKRQSVAFWCNPISGHATLYWYQQILGQGPKLLIQFQNNGVVDDSQLPKDRFSAERLKGVDSTLKIQPAKLEDSAVYLCASSLAHTQYFGPGTRLTVL.

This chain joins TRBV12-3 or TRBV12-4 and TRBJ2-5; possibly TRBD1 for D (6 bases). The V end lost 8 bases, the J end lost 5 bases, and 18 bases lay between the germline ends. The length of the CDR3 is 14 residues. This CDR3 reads CASGRGSLAETQYF. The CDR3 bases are TGTGCCAGCGGTAGGGGGAGCCTTGCGGAGACCCAGTACTTC.

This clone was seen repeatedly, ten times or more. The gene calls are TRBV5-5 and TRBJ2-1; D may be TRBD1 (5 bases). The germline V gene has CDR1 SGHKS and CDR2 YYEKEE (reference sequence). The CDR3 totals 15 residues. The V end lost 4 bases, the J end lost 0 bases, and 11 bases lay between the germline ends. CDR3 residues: CASSEQASSYNEQFF. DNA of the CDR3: TGTGCCAGCAGCGAACAGGCTAGCTCCTACAATGAGCAGTTCTTC.

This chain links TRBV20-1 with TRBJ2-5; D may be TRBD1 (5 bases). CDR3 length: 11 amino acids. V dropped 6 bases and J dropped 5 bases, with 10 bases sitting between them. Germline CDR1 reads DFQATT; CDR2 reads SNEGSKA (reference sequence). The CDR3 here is CSASRVETQYF. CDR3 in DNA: TGCAGTGCGAGCAGGGTGGAGACCCAGTACTTC.

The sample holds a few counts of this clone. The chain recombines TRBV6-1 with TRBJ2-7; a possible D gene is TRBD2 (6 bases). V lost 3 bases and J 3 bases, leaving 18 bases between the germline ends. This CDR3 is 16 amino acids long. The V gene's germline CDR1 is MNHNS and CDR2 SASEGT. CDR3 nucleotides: TGTGCCAGCAGTGATTTGCGCGGGACGGGGGTCTACGAGCAGTACTTC. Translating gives CASSDLRGTGVYEQYF.

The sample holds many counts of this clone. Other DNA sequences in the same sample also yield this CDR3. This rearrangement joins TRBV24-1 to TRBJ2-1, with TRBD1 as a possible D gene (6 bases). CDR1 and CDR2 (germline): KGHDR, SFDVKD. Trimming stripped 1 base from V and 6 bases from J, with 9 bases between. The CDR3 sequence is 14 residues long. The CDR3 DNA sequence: TGTGCCACCAGTGATTTAAGAGGGGGCAATGAGCAGTTCTTC. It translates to CATSDLRGGNEQFF.

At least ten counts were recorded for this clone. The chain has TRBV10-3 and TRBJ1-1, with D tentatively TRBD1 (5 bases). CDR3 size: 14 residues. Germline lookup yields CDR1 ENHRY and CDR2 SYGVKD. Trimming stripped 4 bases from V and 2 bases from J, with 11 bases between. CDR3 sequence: CAISGQDRNTEAFF. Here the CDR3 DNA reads TGTGCCATCAGTGGGCAAGACAGAAACACTGAAGCTTTCTTT.

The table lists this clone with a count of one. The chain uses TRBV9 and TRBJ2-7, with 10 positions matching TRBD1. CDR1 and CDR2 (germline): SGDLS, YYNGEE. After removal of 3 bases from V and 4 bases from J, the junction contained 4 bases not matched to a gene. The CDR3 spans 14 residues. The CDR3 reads CASSEGQGYYEQYF. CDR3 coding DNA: TGTGCCAGCAGCGAGGGACAGGGGTATTACGAGCAGTACTTC.

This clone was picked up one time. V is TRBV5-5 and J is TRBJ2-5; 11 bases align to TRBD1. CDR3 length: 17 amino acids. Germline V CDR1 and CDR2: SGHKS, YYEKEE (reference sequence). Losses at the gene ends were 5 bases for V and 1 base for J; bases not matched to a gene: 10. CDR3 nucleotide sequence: TGTGCCAGCAGTCGCTCCTCAGGGACAGGGGGCCAAGAGACCCAGTACTTC. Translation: CASSRSSGTGGQETQYF.

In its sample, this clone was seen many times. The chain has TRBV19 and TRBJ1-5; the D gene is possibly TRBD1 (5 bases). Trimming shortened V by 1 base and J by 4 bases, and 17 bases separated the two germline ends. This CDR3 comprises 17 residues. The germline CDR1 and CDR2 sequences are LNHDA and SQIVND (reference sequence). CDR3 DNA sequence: TGTGCCAGTAGTATAGTGCAAGGGACTCTACGGAATCAGCCCCAGCATTTT. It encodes CASSIVQGTLRNQPQHF.

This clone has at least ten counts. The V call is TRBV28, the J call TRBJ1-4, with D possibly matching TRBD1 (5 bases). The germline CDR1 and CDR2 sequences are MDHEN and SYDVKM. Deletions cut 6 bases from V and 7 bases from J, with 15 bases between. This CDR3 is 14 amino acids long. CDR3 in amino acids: CASSRQGAGEKLFF. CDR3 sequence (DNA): TGTGCCAGCAGCCGCCAGGGCGCCGGTGAAAAACTGTTTTTT.

CDR3 sequence: CASSSLHSYEQYF. The CDR3, as DNA: TGTGCCAGCAGCTCACTGCACTCCTACGAGCAGTACTTC. The J gene is TRBJ2-7, the V gene TRBV7-9; D ambiguous. Germline V gene data show CDR1 as SEHNR and CDR2 as FQNEAQ (reference sequence). The CDR3 sequence is 13 residues long. V was clipped by 4 bases and J by 0 bases, with 7 bases between them.

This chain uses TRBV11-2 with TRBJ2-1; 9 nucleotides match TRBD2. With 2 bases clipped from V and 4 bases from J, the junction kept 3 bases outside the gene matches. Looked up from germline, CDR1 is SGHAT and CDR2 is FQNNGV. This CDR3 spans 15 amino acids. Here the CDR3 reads CASSLIAGAYNEQFF. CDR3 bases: TGTGCCAGCAGCTTAATAGCGGGGGCTTACAATGAGCAGTTCTTC.

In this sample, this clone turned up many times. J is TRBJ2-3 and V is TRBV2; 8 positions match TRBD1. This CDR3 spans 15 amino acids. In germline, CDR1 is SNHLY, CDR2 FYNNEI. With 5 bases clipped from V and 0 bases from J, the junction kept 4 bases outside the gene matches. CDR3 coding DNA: TGTGCCAGCAGTCGACAGGGGCATAGCACAGATACGCAGTATTTT. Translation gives CASSRQGHSTDTQYF.

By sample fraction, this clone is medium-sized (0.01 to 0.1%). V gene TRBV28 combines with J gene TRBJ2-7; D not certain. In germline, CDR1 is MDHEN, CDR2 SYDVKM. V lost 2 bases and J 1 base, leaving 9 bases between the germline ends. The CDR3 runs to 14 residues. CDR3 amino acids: CASSLGSASYEQYF. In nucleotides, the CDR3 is TGTGCCAGCAGTTTAGGTTCAGCATCCTACGAGCAGTACTTC.

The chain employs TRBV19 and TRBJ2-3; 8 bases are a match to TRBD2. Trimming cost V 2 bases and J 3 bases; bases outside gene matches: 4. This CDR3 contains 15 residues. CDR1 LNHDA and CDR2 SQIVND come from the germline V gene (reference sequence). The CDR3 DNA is TGTGCCAGTAGTATAAGCCGGGGGGGGACAGATACGCAGTATTTT. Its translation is CASSISRGGTDTQYF.